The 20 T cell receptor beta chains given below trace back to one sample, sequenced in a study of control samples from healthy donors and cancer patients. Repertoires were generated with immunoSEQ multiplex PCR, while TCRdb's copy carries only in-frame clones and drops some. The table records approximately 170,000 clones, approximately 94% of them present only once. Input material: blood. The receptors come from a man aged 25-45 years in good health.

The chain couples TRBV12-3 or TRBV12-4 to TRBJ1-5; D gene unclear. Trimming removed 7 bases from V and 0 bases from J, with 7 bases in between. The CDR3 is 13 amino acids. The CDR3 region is CASTGYSNQPQHF. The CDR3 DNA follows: TGTGCCAGCACCGGCTATAGCAATCAGCCCCAGCATTTT.

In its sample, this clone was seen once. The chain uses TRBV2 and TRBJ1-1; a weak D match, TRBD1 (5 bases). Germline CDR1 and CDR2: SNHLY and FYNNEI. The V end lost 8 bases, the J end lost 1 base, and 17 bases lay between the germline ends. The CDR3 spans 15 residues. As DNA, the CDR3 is TGTGCCAGCGGGGGGGGGACCGACCGGAACACTGAAGCTTTCTTT. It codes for CASGGGTDRNTEAFF.

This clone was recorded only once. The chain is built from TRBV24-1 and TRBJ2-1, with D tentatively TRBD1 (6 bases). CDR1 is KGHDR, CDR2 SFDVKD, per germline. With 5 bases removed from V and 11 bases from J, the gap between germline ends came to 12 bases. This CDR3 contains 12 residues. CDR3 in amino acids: CATSGIDRQQFF. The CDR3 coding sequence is TGTGCCACCAGTGGTATCGACAGGCAGCAGTTCTTC.

Here the CDR3 DNA reads TGTGCCAGCAGCCTGCTGAGGAACGAGCAGTACTTC. Translated, it gives CASSLLRNEQYF. The V gene is TRBV13, the J gene TRBJ2-7; no clear D. This CDR3 contains 12 residues. The V and J ends lost 5 bases and 5 bases respectively, with 10 bases between them. CDR1 PRHDT and CDR2 FYEKMQ come from the germline V gene (reference sequence).

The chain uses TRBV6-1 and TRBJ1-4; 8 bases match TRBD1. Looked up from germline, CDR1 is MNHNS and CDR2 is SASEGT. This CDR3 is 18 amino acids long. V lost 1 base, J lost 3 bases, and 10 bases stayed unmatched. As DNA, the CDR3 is TGTGCCAGCAGTGAAGTTTTGGCAGGGGGCGCGGCTAATGAAAAACTGTTTTTT. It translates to CASSEVLAGGAANEKLFF.

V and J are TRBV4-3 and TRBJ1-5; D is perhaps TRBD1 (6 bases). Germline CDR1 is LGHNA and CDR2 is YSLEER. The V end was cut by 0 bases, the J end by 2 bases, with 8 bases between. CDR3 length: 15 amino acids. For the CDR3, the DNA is TGCGCCAGCAGCCAAGATCCAGGGGGCAATCAGCCCCAGCATTTT. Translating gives CASSQDPGGNQPQHF.

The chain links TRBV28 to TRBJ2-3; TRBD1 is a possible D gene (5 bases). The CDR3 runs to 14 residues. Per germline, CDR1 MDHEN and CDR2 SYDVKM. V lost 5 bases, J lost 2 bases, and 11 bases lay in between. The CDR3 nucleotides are TGTGCCAGCAGTCTGACAGTACCCACAGATACGCAGTATTTT. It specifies CASSLTVPTDTQYF. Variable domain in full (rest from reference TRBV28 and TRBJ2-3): DVKVTQSSRYLVKRTGEKVFLECVQDMDHENMFWYRQDPGLGLRLIYFSYDVKMKEKGDIPEGYSVSREKKERFSLILESASTNQTSMYLCASSLTVPTDTQYFGPGTRLTVL.

This CDR3 is CASSLEGRGLVSKNIQYF. The CDR3 nucleotides are TGCGCCAGCAGCTTGGAGGGGCGGGGGCTTGTGTCCAAAAACATTCAGTACTTC. The J gene is TRBJ2-4, the V gene TRBV5-1, with D possibly matching TRBD2 (7 bases). In germline, CDR1 is SGHRS, CDR2 YFSETQ. CDR3 length: 18 amino acids. V lost 0 bases, J lost 2 bases, and 18 bases lay in between.

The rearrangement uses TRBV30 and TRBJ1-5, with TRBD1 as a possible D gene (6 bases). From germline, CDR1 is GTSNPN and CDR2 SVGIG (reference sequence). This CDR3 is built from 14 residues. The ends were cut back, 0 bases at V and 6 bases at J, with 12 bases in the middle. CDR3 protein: CAWSVRGAGQPQHF. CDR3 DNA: TGTGCCTGGAGTGTACGGGGGGCAGGTCAGCCCCAGCATTTT.

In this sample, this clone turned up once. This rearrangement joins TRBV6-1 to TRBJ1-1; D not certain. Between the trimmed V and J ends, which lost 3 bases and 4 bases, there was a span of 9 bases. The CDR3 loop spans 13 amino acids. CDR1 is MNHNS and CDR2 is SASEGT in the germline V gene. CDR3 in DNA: TGTGCCAGCAGTGATAGGACGATCACTGAAGCTTTCTTT. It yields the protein CASSDRTITEAFF.

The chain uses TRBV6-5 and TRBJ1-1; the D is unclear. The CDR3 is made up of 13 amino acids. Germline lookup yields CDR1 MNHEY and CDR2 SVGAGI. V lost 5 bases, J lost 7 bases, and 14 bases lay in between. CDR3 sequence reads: CASSLGQVLEAFF. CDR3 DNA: TGTGCCAGCAGTCTTGGGCAGGTACTTGAAGCTTTCTTT.

CDR3: CASSAWTPQPQHF. CDR3 in DNA: TGTGCCAGCAGCGCATGGACACCTCAGCCCCAGCATTTT. The V and J genes are TRBV7-4 and TRBJ1-5; TRBD1 is a possible D gene (5 bases). The ends were cut back, 5 bases at V and 6 bases at J, with 11 bases in the middle. This CDR3 contains 13 residues. Germline CDR1 reads SGHVT; CDR2 reads SQSDAQ.

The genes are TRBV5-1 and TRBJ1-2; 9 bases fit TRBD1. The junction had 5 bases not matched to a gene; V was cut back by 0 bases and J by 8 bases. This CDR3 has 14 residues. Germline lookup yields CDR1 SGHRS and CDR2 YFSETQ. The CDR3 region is CASSLGQGDLGYTF. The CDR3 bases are TGCGCCAGCAGCTTGGGACAGGGGGATTTGGGCTACACCTTC.

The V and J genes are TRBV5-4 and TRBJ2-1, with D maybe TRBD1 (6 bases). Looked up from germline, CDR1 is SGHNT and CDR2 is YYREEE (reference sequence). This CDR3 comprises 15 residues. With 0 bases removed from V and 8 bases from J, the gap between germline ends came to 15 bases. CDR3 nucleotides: TGTGCCAGCAGCTTGGCCTCAGGGGCCGGGGATGAGCAGTTCTTC. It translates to CASSLASGAGDEQFF.

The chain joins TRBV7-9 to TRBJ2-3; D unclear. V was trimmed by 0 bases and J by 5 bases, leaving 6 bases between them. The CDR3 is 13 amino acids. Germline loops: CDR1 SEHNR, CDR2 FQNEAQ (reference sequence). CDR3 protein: CASSLATVDTQYF. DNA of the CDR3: TGTGCCAGCAGCTTAGCGACGGTAGATACGCAGTATTTT.

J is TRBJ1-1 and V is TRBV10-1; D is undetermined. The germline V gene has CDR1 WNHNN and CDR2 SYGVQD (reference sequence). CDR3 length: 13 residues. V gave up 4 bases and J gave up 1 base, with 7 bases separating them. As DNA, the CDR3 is TGCGCCAGCAGTGGGGCGGGGAACACTGAAGCTTTCTTT. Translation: CASSGAGNTEAFF.

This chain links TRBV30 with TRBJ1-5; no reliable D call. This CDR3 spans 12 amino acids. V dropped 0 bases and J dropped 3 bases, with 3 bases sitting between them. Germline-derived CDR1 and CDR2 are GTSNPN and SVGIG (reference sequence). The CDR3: CAWSVDNQPQHF. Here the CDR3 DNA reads TGTGCCTGGAGTGTTGACAATCAGCCCCAGCATTTT.

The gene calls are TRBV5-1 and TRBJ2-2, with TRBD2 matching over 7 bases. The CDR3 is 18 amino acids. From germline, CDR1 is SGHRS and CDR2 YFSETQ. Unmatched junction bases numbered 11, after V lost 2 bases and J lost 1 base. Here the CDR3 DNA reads TGCGCCAGCAGCTTTTCCCCCCACCGCGGGGGGAACACCGGGGAGCTGTTTTTT. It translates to CASSFSPHRGGNTGELFF.

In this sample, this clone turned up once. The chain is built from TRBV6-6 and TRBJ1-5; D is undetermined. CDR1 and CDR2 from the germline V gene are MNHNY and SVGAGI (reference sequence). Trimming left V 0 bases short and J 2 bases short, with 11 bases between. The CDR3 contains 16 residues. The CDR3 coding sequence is TGTGCCAGCAGTTACTCGGCTCCGAGGGGCAATCAGCCCCAGCATTTT. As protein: CASSYSAPRGNQPQHF.

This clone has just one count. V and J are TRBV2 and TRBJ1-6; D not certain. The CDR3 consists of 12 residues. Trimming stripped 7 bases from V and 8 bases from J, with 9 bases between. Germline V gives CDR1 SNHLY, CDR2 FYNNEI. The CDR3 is CASKGQDSPLHF. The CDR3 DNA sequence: TGTGCCAGCAAAGGCCAGGATTCACCCCTCCACTTT.